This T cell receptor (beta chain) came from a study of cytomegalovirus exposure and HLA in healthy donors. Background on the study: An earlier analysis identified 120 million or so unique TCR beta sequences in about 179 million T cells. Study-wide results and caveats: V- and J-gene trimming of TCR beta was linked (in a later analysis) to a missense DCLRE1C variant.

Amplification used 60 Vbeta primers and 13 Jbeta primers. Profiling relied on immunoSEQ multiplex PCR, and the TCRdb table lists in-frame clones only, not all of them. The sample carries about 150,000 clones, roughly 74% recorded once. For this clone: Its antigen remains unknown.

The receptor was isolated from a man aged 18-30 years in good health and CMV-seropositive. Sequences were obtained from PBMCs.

The CDR3 nucleotides read TGCGCCAGCAGTTTTCCCAAAACAGGGCTCAATGAGCAGTTCTTC. Protein product: CASSFPKTGLNEQFF. This sequence joins TRBV5-1 and TRBJ2-1; D perhaps matches TRBD1 (6 bases). Trimming removed 5 bases from V and 6 bases from J, with 18 bases in between. The CDR3 sequence is 15 residues long. Germline CDR1 reads SGHRS; CDR2 reads YFSETQ.